This is a list of T cell receptor beta chains from one sample in a study of blood T cell repertoires in COVID-19. Sequencing was performed with immunoSEQ multiplex PCR; in TCRdb, only in-frame clones are kept and a portion is missing. This table has 150,000 to 200,000 clones, roughly nine tenths appearing once. The specimen was peripheral blood. The receptors here all came from a man in his sixties with acute or convalescent COVID-19. Each CDR3 is given with its conserved first and last residue. The D gene is left open where the match is weak. Rows may omit the clone size; those that give it use once, few, many or a size class.

clone_size	v_call	d_call	j_call	cdr3_nt	cdr3_aa
NA	TRBV7-8	NA	TRBJ1-1	TGTGCCAGCAGCCTTCCATCCGGGTCTCCGAACACTGAAGCTTTCTTT	CASSLPSGSPNTEAFF
NA	TRBV7-2	TRBD2	TRBJ2-1	TGTGCCGGCAGCTCTAGCGGGGGGCCTTACAATGAGCAGTTCTTC	CAGSSSGGPYNEQFF
NA	TRBV12-5	TRBD1	TRBJ2-3	TGTGCTAGTGGTTTGGGACCGGGACAGGGGGCAGTGACAGATACGCAGTATTTT	CASGLGPGQGAVTDTQYF
NA	TRBV19	TRBD2	TRBJ2-5	TGTGCCAGTAGTATTCGTGCTAGCGGGGGGTACCAAGAGACCCAGTACTTC	CASSIRASGGYQETQYF
NA	TRBV6-5	TRBD1	TRBJ2-7	TGTGCCAGCAGTTCCTCCGGGACAGGATACTCCTACGAGCAGTACTTC	CASSSSGTGYSYEQYF
NA	TRBV7-9	TRBD1	TRBJ2-1	TGTGCCAGCAGCCGTCCCGGGACAGGGGAGTTCTTC	CASSRPGTGEFF
NA	TRBV24-1	NA	TRBJ2-7	TGTGCCACGCAGTCGCACTCCTACGAGCAGTACTTC	CATQSHSYEQYF
NA	TRBV10-3	NA	TRBJ1-4	TGTGCCATCAGTGACAGGGGCCTGGCCGAAAAACTGTTTTTT	CAISDRGLAEKLFF
NA	TRBV29-1	TRBD1	TRBJ2-2	TGCAGCGCTACAAAAGACAGGGGTGGGACCGGGGAGCTGTTTTTT	CSATKDRGGTGELFF
NA	TRBV19	TRBD2	TRBJ2-7	TGTGCCAGTAGTTTCAGGACTAGCGGCTACGAGCAGTACTTC	CASSFRTSGYEQYF
NA	TRBV30	NA	TRBJ1-5	TGTGCCTGGAGTGTAGCAGGGGAGAACAATCAGCCCCAGCATTTT	CAWSVAGENNQPQHF
NA	TRBV27	NA	TRBJ1-2	TGTGCCAGCAGTTCAAAGGGGGGGGGAACGTACACCTTC	CASSSKGGGTYTF
NA	TRBV5-5	TRBD1	TRBJ1-1	TGTGCCAGCAGCCACAGGGGGCAGGGCACTGAAGCTTTCTTT	CASSHRGQGTEAFF
NA	TRBV19	TRBD2	TRBJ2-1	TGTGCCAGTAGTCCCCGGGGGGTGGGGATGTACAATGAGCAGTTCTTC	CASSPRGVGMYNEQFF
few	TRBV19	NA	TRBJ1-6	TGTGCCAGTAGTATCAGGGGTGGTAATTCACCCCTCCACTTT	CASSIRGGNSPLHF
NA	TRBV6-4	NA	TRBJ2-3	TGTGCCAGCAGTGACTCGCAGGCTAATACAGATACGCAGTATTTT	CASSDSQANTDTQYF
NA	TRBV5-1	NA	TRBJ1-1	TGCGCCAGCAGCTTGTCAGGCAGGGTCACTGAAGCTTTCTTT	CASSLSGRVTEAFF
NA	TRBV5-1	TRBD1	TRBJ2-7	TGCGCCAGCAGCAGCCCCGGAGACAGGGCCACGTACGAGCAGTACTTC	CASSSPGDRATYEQYF
NA	TRBV7-9	TRBD1	TRBJ1-2	TGTGCCAGCAGCCCCTACGGGACAGCAAATTTGTATGGCTACACCTTC	CASSPYGTANLYGYTF
NA	TRBV6-6	NA	TRBJ1-3	TGTGCCAGCAGCCGCAGGGGCTCTGGAAACACCATATATTTT	CASSRRGSGNTIYF
NA	TRBV30	TRBD1	TRBJ1-2	TGTGCCTGGAGTACCGGACAGGGGGCGTCTGGCTACACCTTC	CAWSTGQGASGYTF
NA	TRBV30	NA	TRBJ1-5	TGTGCCTGGAGTCGGGATAGCAATCAGCCCCAGCATTTT	CAWSRDSNQPQHF
NA	TRBV6-6	TRBD2	TRBJ2-3	TGTGCCAGCAGAGCGGGGGGTGGGGATACGCAGTATTTT	CASRAGGGDTQYF
NA	TRBV10-3	NA	TRBJ1-5	TGTGCCATCAGTGAGGCGCCAGCAGGGTATAGCAATCAGCCCCAGCATTTT	CAISEAPAGYSNQPQHF
NA	TRBV24-1	TRBD1	TRBJ2-5	TGTGCCACCAGTGATCCCGGACAGGGCGAGACCCAGTACTTC	CATSDPGQGETQYF
NA	TRBV6-6	NA	TRBJ1-1	TGTGCCAGCAGGGTTGACCGGGGGGAAGCTTTCTTT	CASRVDRGEAFF
NA	TRBV2	NA	TRBJ2-7	TGTGCCAGCAGAGGAGCGGGCTCCTACGAGCAGTACTTC	CASRGAGSYEQYF
NA	TRBV27	TRBD1	TRBJ2-3	TGTGCCAGCAGTACAGGACAGGGTTGGGAAGATACGCAGTATTTT	CASSTGQGWEDTQYF
NA	TRBV19	NA	TRBJ2-1	TGTGCCAGTAGTATAGAACGTAGGGGGGGGAGCTCCTACAATGAGCAGTTCTTC	CASSIERRGGSSYNEQFF
NA	TRBV7-2	NA	TRBJ1-1	TGTGCCAGCAGCTCCCAAATACCCACAGGAGTGAAAACTGAAGCTTTCTTT	CASSSQIPTGVKTEAFF
NA	TRBV19	NA	TRBJ1-5	TGTGCCAGTATGGAACGGGATAGGGCGCCCCAGCATTTT	CASMERDRAPQHF
NA	TRBV7-9	NA	TRBJ1-1	TGTGCCAGCAGCTTAGTGGGGGCCGGAACTGAAGCTTTCTTT	CASSLVGAGTEAFF
NA	TRBV5-1	NA	TRBJ2-1	TGCGCCAGCCTCCCTGGGGGGGGCGGGAGTTCCATGAATGAGCAGTTCTTC	CASLPGGGGSSMNEQFF
NA	TRBV2	NA	TRBJ2-5	TGTGCCAGCAGTGAGGAGTCCCAAGAGACCCAGTACTTC	CASSEESQETQYF
NA	TRBV19	TRBD1	TRBJ1-1	TGTGCCAGTAGTAAAGCCGGACAGGGTCGCCCTGAAGCTTTCTTT	CASSKAGQGRPEAFF
NA	TRBV6-5	NA	TRBJ1-1	TGTGCCAGCAGTCCCGGGGGAGGTTGGGCTGAAGCTTTCTTT	CASSPGGGWAEAFF
NA	TRBV6-5	TRBD1	TRBJ1-1	TGTGCCAGCAGTTACTCCCGGACAGGGGACACTGAAGCTTTCTTT	CASSYSRTGDTEAFF
NA	TRBV19	NA	TRBJ1-4	TGTGCCAGTAGTCGGAGAGGGGGAATGAATGAAAAACTGTTTTTT	CASSRRGGMNEKLFF
NA	TRBV27	NA	TRBJ2-1	TGTGCCAGCAGTTCATCGAGGTCTGAGCAGTTCTTC	CASSSSRSEQFF
once	TRBV19	TRBD1	TRBJ2-5	TGTGCCAGTAGTCCACTCGACAGGGGCCAAGAGACCCAGTACTTC	CASSPLDRGQETQYF
NA	TRBV5-4	NA	TRBJ2-7	TGTGCCAGCAGCACCCTCGATGAAGATACTACCTACGAGCAGTACTTC	CASSTLDEDTTYEQYF
NA	TRBV6-1	TRBD1	TRBJ2-1	TGTGCCAGCAGTGAGGCAGGGGGCCGCGATGAGCAGTTCTTC	CASSEAGGRDEQFF
NA	TRBV11-2	TRBD2	TRBJ2-7	TGTGCCAGCAGCTTAGATAGGCTAGCGGGACTCAACTACGAGCAGTACTTC	CASSLDRLAGLNYEQYF
NA	TRBV3-1/TRBV3-2	TRBD2	TRBJ2-1	TGTGCCAGCAGCTCAACGGAGACCAGCGGGGGGGATGAGCAGTTCTTC	CASSSTETSGGDEQFF
NA	TRBV13	TRBD2	TRBJ2-2	TGTGCCAGCAGCCCTGGACTAGCGGGACTACACCGGGAGCTGTTTTTT	CASSPGLAGLHRELFF
NA	TRBV3-1/TRBV3-2	TRBD2	TRBJ2-3	TGTGCCAGCAGCCAAGTCTTCGGGACTCTGGCGGGAGCTAGAGATACGCAGTATTTT	CASSQVFGTLAGARDTQYF
NA	TRBV7-9	TRBD2	TRBJ2-5	TGTGCCAGCACCCTGGGGGCTAGCGGGGGGGACCAAGAGACCCAGTACTTC	CASTLGASGGDQETQYF